What follows describes a single TCR beta chain. This clone was counted a single time. Its antigen has not been determined. The sample holds no much larger clone one base away, and base qualities are not on file. The CDR1 and CDR2 encoded by the germline V gene are MGHRA and YSYEKL. From its cysteine to its phenylalanine, the CDR3 spans 16 amino acids. This entry keeps only the CDR3 DNA: 48 bases, framed from base 1. V is trimmed back by 1 base and J by 8 bases, and the junction contains 10 bases that no gene match accounts for. These data originate in a study of cytomegalovirus exposure and HLA in healthy donors (dated by TCRdb to the late 2010s). The study in broad terms: An earlier analysis of approximately 640 of the donors reported 276 Gb of sequence data and 117 million unique TCR beta sequences from about 180 million T cells. An early release that covered about 600 HLA-typed donors contained around 330 gigabases of sequencing data and around 80 million unique TCR sequences. Among the roughly 370 genotyped donors, 81% belonged to the genetic ancestry cluster associated with self-reported Caucasian donors. The aim of the study was to test whether cataloging public T cell receptors could identify signatures of past pathogen exposure. Using immunosequencing, the study profiled T cell repertoires from roughly 650 subjects and related those repertoires to cytomegalovirus serostatus. A separate validation cohort of some 130 different subjects was used in addition to the roughly 670-subject first cohort. To predict cytomegalovirus infection status, the study brought together high-throughput TCR immunosequencing, statistical association of individual TCRs with disease status, and machine learning. A later analysis re-analyzed previously published TCR beta repertoires from 550 to 700 donors and added high-resolution HLA genotyping to study TCR occurrence patterns. In the later analysis, no new phenotypic data were used to find candidate immune exposures; instead, reliance was placed on TCR beta sequences and their occurrence across donors. To decide whether each TCR beta V gene segment behaved as functional or pseudogenic, an earlier analysis of approximately 600 of the donors relied on high-throughput TCR beta sequencing. Donor age, sex, ethnicity and CMV serostatus were compiled together with the repertoire data. A later genetic analysis used genome-wide SNP genotypes for about 65% of the roughly 700 donors, treating that subset as a discovery cohort. Every discovery cohort repertoire had been produced on one sequencing platform. Both class I and class II loci were covered by HLA typing, at four-digit resolution. Typing coverage differed by locus: A, B, C, DRB1 and DQB1 were typed in about 620-640 donors, DQA1 in about 500, DPA1 in nearly 610, and DPB1 in roughly 470. A handful of DR-DQ haplotypes were treated as single units for association and clustering because of strong linkage in the cohort. On average, 235,054 unique TCR beta nucleotide sequences were sequenced per donor among about 400 genotyped donors of the cohort, with roughly 18% of those sequences being non-productive. Results the study describes overall, beyond this receptor: Three of the identified cytomegalovirus-associated TCR beta chains were confirmed in vitro to be specific for cytomegalovirus antigens. In a later analysis, TCR association rates were found to vary across HLA loci, with the most associated TCRs seen for DRB1 alleles and the fewest for HLA-C alleles. In a later genetic analysis, a missense DCLRE1C variant was associated with V-gene and J-gene trimming of TCR beta chains, and the association was replicated in an independent cohort. Correlated functional status among segregating V segments might reflect linkage disequilibrium, but an unknown experimental factor could not be ruled out. Because some donors lacked HLA typing at each locus, the association tests relied only on the typed subset. According to a later analysis, parvovirus B19, influenza, CMV and Epstein-Barr virus appeared linked to several top co-occurrence clusters. In this cohort, only TCR beta chains were sequenced, and detectable features were limited by the absence of alpha or paired-chain data. A further reported finding was that TCR beta sequences accurately predicted the HLA-A and HLA-B alleles for most subjects in the first cohort. It was suggested by the authors that the approach could potentially be generalized to other disease states and immunological phenotypes. In a later analysis, HLA-associated TCR beta chains showed more clonal expansion and lower generation probabilities than non-associated chains that were equally common. Cytomegalovirus status was reported to be diagnosed by the classifier with high specificity and sensitivity in both the original and validation cohorts. Because the 87-base-pair reads could not distinguish some IMGT-functional V segments, including TRBV6-2 and TRBV6-3, those segments were excluded. Because counts were too low, about 17 rarely observed V segments, including chromosome 9 orphons, were excluded from the earlier analysis of some 590 of the donors. Strong co-occurrence of HLA alleles, especially DR and DQ, made assigning TCR associations to individual alleles difficult. Roughly uniform sequencing depth across donors was assumed in presence/absence analyses, although this assumption may not hold. According to a later analysis, most CMV-associated TCR beta chains appeared to be HLA-restricted, and the HLA associations seemed to be driven largely by CMV exposure. In the study, around 150 TCR beta chains were listed as associated with cytomegalovirus. According to a later genetic analysis, donors in an Asian-associated ancestry cluster had fewer N-insertions in productive TCRs than the roughly 660-donor mean. A cluster of highly shared sequence variants was judged likely to be a technical artifact of the sequencing pipeline. Across donors, most TCR sequences were observed very rarely, whereas some public TCRs were present in many individuals. At a false discovery rate of 0.05, a later analysis linked 16,000 or so TCR beta sequences to specific HLA alleles. An earlier analysis of approximately 600 of the donors showed that most TCR beta V segments appeared in productive rearrangements either about 87% or about 30% of the time, which broadly matched IMGT annotations. For the cohort, immune exposure information was limited to CMV serostatus.

The method behind the library was the immunoSEQ multiplex PCR assay. The multiplex PCR relied on a mix of 60 forward primers for TCR Vbeta segments and 13 reverse primers for TCR Jbeta segments. A multiplex PCR assay on genomic DNA amplified the CDR3 region of rearranged TCR beta genes. Amplified TCR beta libraries were sequenced as 87-base-pair reads on the Illumina HiSeq System. The study's processing was this. In a later analysis, some 80 million unique TCR beta chains were counted across the 650 to 750 repertoires, and around 11 million of these chains were shared by at least two donors. Raw reads were error-corrected and collapsed into unique sequences by a nearest-neighbor algorithm in which closely related sequences were merged to remove PCR and sequencing errors. Alignment of CDR3 sequences to IMGT reference sequences was used to assign V, D and J gene segments. For a sequence to be retained, at least a six-nucleotide match to both a V gene segment and a J gene segment was required. A rearrangement was called productive if the CDR3 had no stop codons and remained in frame with V and J, and every other rearrangement was called non-productive. Following IMGT convention, CDR3 was defined as the stretch from the second conserved V-encoded cysteine to the conserved J-encoded phenylalanine. The earlier analysis of some 540 of the donors excluded any sequence lacking an unambiguous match to a single V gene segment. In an earlier analysis of around 590 of the donors, a V segment was called functional when productive rearrangements were above 56.7%, and segregating when the standard deviation between donors exceeded 5%. A statistical classification framework was built for diagnosing cytomegalovirus status from the catalog of TCR beta chain sequences. A later analysis assigned V and J genes by comparing TCR nucleotide sequences with IMGT/GENE-DB human TR gene sequences. A later analysis assigned CDR3 sequences and most-parsimonious VDJ recombination scenarios with the TCRdist pipeline. In a later analysis, each TCR beta chain was defined by its CDR3 amino acid sequence together with its V-gene family, and reads lacking a unique V-gene family were excluded. A later analysis removed 600 or so highly shared, low-generation-probability nucleotide sequences to deal with suspected cross-contamination and a sequencing artifact. A later analysis calculated a clonal expansion index for each public chain from normalized within-repertoire ranks of inferred template counts. In a later analysis, generation probabilities were computed with a VDJ recombination model fitted to out-of-frame rearrangements, and the resulting probabilities were checked against IGoR. In a later analysis, TCR-TCR, TCR-HLA and TCR-CMV co-occurrence was scored with hypergeometric tests, and a repertoire-size bias correction was applied to TCR pairs. To estimate false discovery rates, a later analysis permuted the HLA or CMV assignments 20 times. A later analysis grouped co-occurring TCRs with DBSCAN, adding TCRdist sequence similarity when clustering within HLA-allele-positive subsets. Co-occurrence clustering excluded repertoires with fewer than 30,000 or more than 120,000 public chains, plus five with anomalous nucleotide sharing. The immuneACCESS repertoire file appears here via TCRdb, limited to in-frame rearrangements. These files lack a portion of the clones; in checked studies, under half of the deficit traces to unresolved V genes, and the cause of the others is not known. The D gene and trimming were derived from the DNA, and the V and J assignments and clone size from that table. The sample table lists about 120,000 clones, over 65% of them with a count of one. Together, the top ten hold 5.5% to 8% of the sample.

In total, around 600 healthy bone marrow donors made up the cohort. All cohort members were sampled while nominally healthy, although unrecorded immune exposures were likely present. The donor tested CMV seronegative, placing the donor among the 350 or so seronegative members of the cohort. A peripheral blood sample was collected from each donor, and TCR beta sequencing was performed on peripheral blood mononuclear cells. The Qiagen DNeasy Blood Extraction Kit was used to extract genomic DNA from the blood cell samples. The receptor was isolated from a woman aged 40-49 years in good health and CMV-seronegative. Here the chain combines TRBV4-1 and TRBJ2-1; TRBD2 lines up with 8 middle nucleotides. Material for sequencing was PBMCs. The CDR3 sequence is CASSQAGTSGSHEQFF. The sequence in DNA is TGCGCCAGCAGCCAAGCCGGAACTAGCGGTAGCCATGAGCAGTTCTTC.